A selection of T cell receptor beta chains follows, all from one sample in a study of beta chain features in type 1 diabetes. Assay used: immunoSEQ multiplex PCR; TCRdb lists only in-frame clones, some missing. The data show 900,000 or so clones, about a sixth seen once. The material sequenced was naive CD4+ T cells from blood. Receptors were obtained from a young woman in good health. CDR3s include the opening cysteine and the closing phenylalanine or tryptophan.

j_gene | v_gene | CDR3aa
TRBJ2-5 | TRBV7-6 | CASSYRLAGGQETQYF
TRBJ2-3 | TRBV7-2 | CASSLEGSTQYF
TRBJ2-1 | TRBV2 | CASRLNPGALTYNEQFF
TRBJ2-2 | TRBV7-3 | CASSRTGGNTGELFF
TRBJ2-7 | TRBV7-2 | CASSLETGIGYEQYF
TRBJ2-5 | TRBV18 | CASSRLAAMQETQYF
TRBJ2-7 | TRBV11-1 | CASSISGGGSYEQYF
TRBJ2-3 | TRBV7-3 | CASSLRASGTPPDTQYF
TRBJ2-7 | TRBV2 | CASRRQGANEQYF
TRBJ2-7 | TRBV10-3 | CAISERGEYEQYF
TRBJ1-1 | TRBV29-1 | CSVARGRTEAFF
TRBJ1-2 | TRBV2 | CASRSSYGYTF
TRBJ2-7 | TRBV13 | CASSFGAPGVGEQYF
TRBJ1-2 | TRBV21-1 | CASSKTENGVGYTF
TRBJ2-7 | TRBV5-1 | CASSGVGASYEQYF
TRBJ2-1 | TRBV5-1 | CASSLVTSGSYEQFF
TRBJ2-1 | TRBV7-9 | CASRKLAGGLNEQFF
TRBJ2-3 | TRBV4-3 | CASSQELGSLVRDTQYF
TRBJ1-2 | TRBV28 | CASSLPTIGGYTF
TRBJ2-5 | TRBV5-5 | CASSSLGQQETQYF
TRBJ1-2 | TRBV4-3 | CASSQEDDAYYGYTF
TRBJ2-3 | TRBV20-1 | CSAREDTQYF
TRBJ2-7 | TRBV4-3 | CASSQALAGQKGQYF